This TCR beta chain is drawn from a study of somatic mutations in cytotoxic T cells in rheumatoid arthritis (dated by TCRdb to 2016 to 2017). Turning to the overall study: Before any treatment started and right after they were diagnosed, patients gave peripheral blood samples (around 30 ml EDTA). Patients and controls did not essentially differ in median age, which was nearly identical between the groups. Sorted V beta1+ cells also underwent TCRB sequencing, and some V beta antibody-stained T-cell populations were flow-sorted at nearly 100% purity on a FACSAria II or Sony SH800. Whether expanded CD8+ T-cell clones in untreated, newly diagnosed rheumatoid arthritis carry somatic mutations was the study question, and clonality was characterized with TCRB deep sequencing. TCRB deep sequencing was performed for approximately 60 rheumatoid arthritis patients and 20 or so healthy controls.

The immunoSEQ assay was applied to genomic DNA for TCRB CDR3 sequencing. Per the source publication's procedure: Published virus-specific TCRB sequences were compared with patient CD8+ clones larger than 1%, and only a few matches were found. The analyses included only productive TCRB rearrangements. A clone was defined by a unique TCRB CDR3 sequence, and clonality was computed as a productive clonality index based on Shannon entropy. To calculate repertoire overlap between two samples, the template counts of each clone were considered relative to each sample's total templates. V-gene usage measured by flow cytometry correlated with TCRB sequencing V-gene usage, with a Spearman r of 0.6 to 0.75. TCRdb carries this immuneACCESS record with in-frame sequences only. Its versions omit some clonotypes, under half of them owing to an unresolved V gene in the studies checked, with the rest unexplained. Clone size and the V and J calls come from that table; the DNA yielded D and trimming. The table for this sample lists some 7,800 clones; roughly 87% of them were counted only once. Around a sixth of the sample lies in the top ten.

Positive magnetic bead selection on an AutoMACS was used to isolate CD4+ and CD8+ cells, with flow cytometry used to check purity. After a first flow cytometry screen using a TCR V beta antibody panel, clonal expansions were characterized through TCRB deep sequencing of sorted CD8+ fractions. Peripheral blood mononuclear cells were obtained using density gradient separation with Ficoll-Paque PLUS. Using Nucleospin Tissue or Tissue XS kits, DNA was extracted from CD4-enriched, CD8-enriched or PBMC samples, with quantification by a Qubit 2.0 fluorometer. A note on this clone: What this receptor recognizes is not known. No per-base quality is available; no much larger clone lies one base away.

The germline V gene provides CDR1 MDHEN and CDR2 SYDVKM. The CDR3 goes from the cysteine to the phenylalanine over 15 residues. Only the CDR3 DNA stays, 45 bases, in frame from base 1. The trim is 2 bases for V and 3 bases for J, with a gap of 13 bases between the germline ends. On the study overall, not on this receptor specifically: An increase of CD8+ clonality with age was seen in patients (Spearman r ~ 0.53) but not in healthy controls. It was unknown which antigens the expanded CD8+ clones targeted, and their absence from virus-specific databases did not exclude viral specificity. The slight TRBV07 underrepresentation in patients was not adjusted for multiple comparisons. The largest CD8+ clone made up more than 20% of CD8+ cells in about an eighth of the 65 patients, and blood and synovial fluid shared several identical CD8+ TCRB sequences. There was no significant difference in CD8+ T-cell clonality between rheumatoid arthritis patients and age-matched healthy controls.

The sample taken for sequencing was CD8+ T cells sorted from blood. This chain joins TRBV28 to TRBJ1-2, with the D gene call left open. This TCR derives from a man aged 40-49 years with rheumatoid arthritis. The DNA reads TGTGCCAGCAGTTTACCCCGAGTAGGAGACTATGGCTACACCTTC. This sequence encodes CASSLPRVGDYGYTF.